This T cell receptor beta chain comes out of a study of T cell responses to AZD1222 COVID-19 vaccine. Study conclusions and caveats: Baseline serology detected seropositivity in only a handful of AZD1222 recipients.

The table came from immunoSEQ multiplex PCR; TCRdb's copy has only in-frame clones and leaves some out. The table lists hundreds of thousands of clones, about 92% of them singletons, with roughly 1% in the top ten. This clone occurred a few times. Antigen: not known. CDR1 is LGHDT and CDR2 is YNNKEL in the germline V gene (reference sequence). The V and J ends lost 3 bases and 10 bases, in that order; junction bases with no gene match: 5. The CDR3 runs to 13 residues. This rearrangement joins TRBV3-1 (or the pseudogene TRBV3-2) to TRBJ1-4, with 7 bases that match TRBD1. Here the sequenced sample was peripheral blood, taken on day 0 of MenACWY control vaccination. This receptor was identified in an adult in good health. Written as DNA, the CDR3 is TGTGCCAGCAGCCAGACAGGGATCGGAAAACTGTTTTTT. This sequence encodes CASSQTGIGKLFF.